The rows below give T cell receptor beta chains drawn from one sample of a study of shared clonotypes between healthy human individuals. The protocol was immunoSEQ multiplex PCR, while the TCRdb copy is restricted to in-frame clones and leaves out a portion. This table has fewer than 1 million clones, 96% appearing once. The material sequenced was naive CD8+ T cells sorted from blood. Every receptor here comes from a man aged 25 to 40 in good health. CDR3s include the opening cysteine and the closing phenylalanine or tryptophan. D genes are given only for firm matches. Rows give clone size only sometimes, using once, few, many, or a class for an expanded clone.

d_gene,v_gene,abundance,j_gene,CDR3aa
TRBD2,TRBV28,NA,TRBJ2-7,CASSLGTSGVPYEQYF
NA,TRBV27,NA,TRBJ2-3,CASSLSRSKRAGDTQYF
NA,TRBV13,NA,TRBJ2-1,CASSFASEQFF
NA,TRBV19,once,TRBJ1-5,CASSILVTYNQPQHF
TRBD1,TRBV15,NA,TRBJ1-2,CATSAGTGANYGYTF
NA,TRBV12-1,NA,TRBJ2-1,CASSSYPRRSYNEQFF
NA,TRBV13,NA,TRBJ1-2,CASTEPEGYGYTF
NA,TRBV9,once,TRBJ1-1,CASSEPRGLENTEAFF
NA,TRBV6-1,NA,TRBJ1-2,CASSEAHTLNYGYTF
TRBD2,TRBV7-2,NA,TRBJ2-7,CASSPTTGLAAEQYF
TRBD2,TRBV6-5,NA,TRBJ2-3,CASSRGADTQYF
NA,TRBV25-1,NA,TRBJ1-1,CASSAQGGTEAFF
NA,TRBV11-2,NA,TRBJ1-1,CASSYGMGANTEAFF
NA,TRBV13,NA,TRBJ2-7,CASSSSGVSYEQYF
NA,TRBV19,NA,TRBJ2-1,CASTLGFNEQFF
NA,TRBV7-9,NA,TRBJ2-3,CASSGRLATDTQYF
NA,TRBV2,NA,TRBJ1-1,CAIGVMNTEAFF
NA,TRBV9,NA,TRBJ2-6,CASSVRPAGANVLTF
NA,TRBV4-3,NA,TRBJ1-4,CASSQVQGNEKLFF
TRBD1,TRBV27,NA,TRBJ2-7,CASSYRTGLSYEQYF